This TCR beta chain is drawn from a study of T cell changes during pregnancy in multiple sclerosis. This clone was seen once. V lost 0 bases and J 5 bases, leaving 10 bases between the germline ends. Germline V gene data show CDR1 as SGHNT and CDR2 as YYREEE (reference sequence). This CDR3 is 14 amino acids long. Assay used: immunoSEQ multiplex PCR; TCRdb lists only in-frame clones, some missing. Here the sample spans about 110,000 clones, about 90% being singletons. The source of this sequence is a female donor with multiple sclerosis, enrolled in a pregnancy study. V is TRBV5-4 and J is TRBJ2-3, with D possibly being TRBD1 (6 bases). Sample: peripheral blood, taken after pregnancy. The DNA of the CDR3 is TGTGCCAGCAGCTTGGGATCAGGGGAAGATACGCAGTATTTT. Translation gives CASSLGSGEDTQYF.